These T cell receptor beta chains were read from a single sample in a study of blood T cell repertoires in COVID-19. TCRdb's copy holds only in-frame clones and misses some; the assay was immunoSEQ multiplex PCR. The sample yields around 230,000 clones, about 91% seen once. The sequencing input was PBMCs or T cells enriched from blood (not recorded which). The origin of the receptors is a woman in her forties with acute COVID-19. Each CDR3 is given with its conserved first and last residue. The D gene is left open where the match is weak. The listing skips clone size in some rows; elsewhere it reads once, few, many or a size class.

J gene: TRBJ2-1; V gene: TRBV7-6; clone size: NA; D gene: TRBD2; CDR3 protein: CASSLDLAGLYNEQFF; CDR3 DNA: TGTGCCAGCAGCTTAGACCTAGCGGGCCTTTACAATGAGCAGTTCTTC
J gene: TRBJ1-3; V gene: TRBV2; clone size: NA; D gene: NA; CDR3 protein: CASSESTGRNTIYF; CDR3 DNA: TGTGCCAGCAGTGAATCCACAGGGAGAAACACCATATATTTT
J gene: TRBJ1-2; V gene: TRBV7-2; clone size: NA; D gene: TRBD1; CDR3 protein: CASSNTGGGGYTF; CDR3 DNA: TGTGCCAGCAGCAACACAGGGGGAGGGGGCTACACCTTC
J gene: TRBJ2-7; V gene: TRBV4-2; clone size: NA; D gene: TRBD1; CDR3 protein: CASSQEENRGRSRDYEQYF; CDR3 DNA: TGTGCCAGCAGCCAAGAAGAAAACAGGGGAAGGTCGAGGGACTACGAGCAGTACTTC
J gene: TRBJ2-2; V gene: TRBV5-1; clone size: NA; D gene: NA; CDR3 protein: CASSLEGMDTGELFF; CDR3 DNA: TGCGCCAGCAGCTTGGAGGGGATGGACACCGGGGAGCTGTTTTTT
J gene: TRBJ1-5; V gene: TRBV19; clone size: NA; D gene: NA; CDR3 protein: CASSTWTVGDQPQHF; CDR3 DNA: TGTGCCAGTAGTACATGGACAGTCGGGGATCAGCCCCAGCATTTT
J gene: TRBJ1-1; V gene: TRBV9; clone size: once; D gene: TRBD1; CDR3 protein: CASSHRPGTGMVTEAFF; CDR3 DNA: TGTGCCAGCAGCCATCGTCCCGGGACAGGGATGGTTACTGAAGCTTTCTTT
J gene: TRBJ2-1; V gene: TRBV12-3/TRBV12-4; clone size: NA; D gene: TRBD1; CDR3 protein: CASTWDRGNEQFF; CDR3 DNA: TGTGCCAGCACCTGGGACAGGGGCAATGAGCAGTTCTTC
J gene: TRBJ2-1; V gene: TRBV7-9; clone size: few; D gene: NA; CDR3 protein: CASSLALSYNEQFF; CDR3 DNA: TGTGCCAGCAGCTTAGCGTTGAGCTACAATGAGCAGTTCTTC
J gene: TRBJ2-7; V gene: TRBV11-2; clone size: NA; D gene: NA; CDR3 protein: CASSLEEGPSSYEQYF; CDR3 DNA: TGTGCCAGCAGCTTAGAGGAGGGTCCGAGCTCCTACGAGCAGTACTTC
J gene: TRBJ2-1; V gene: TRBV5-6; clone size: NA; D gene: NA; CDR3 protein: CASSSSRFNSYNEQFF; CDR3 DNA: TGTGCCAGCAGCTCGTCACGGTTTAACTCCTACAATGAGCAGTTCTTC
J gene: TRBJ1-1; V gene: TRBV18; clone size: few; D gene: TRBD1; CDR3 protein: CASSLGQDTEAFF; CDR3 DNA: TGTGCCAGCTCACTCGGACAGGACACTGAAGCTTTCTTT
J gene: TRBJ1-5; V gene: TRBV12-5; clone size: NA; D gene: NA; CDR3 protein: CASGLDGYQPQHF; CDR3 DNA: TGTGCTAGTGGTTTGGACGGGTATCAGCCCCAGCATTTT
J gene: TRBJ2-2; V gene: TRBV10-3; clone size: once; D gene: TRBD2; CDR3 protein: CAITASGGAGTGELFF; CDR3 DNA: TGTGCCATCACCGCTAGCGGGGGGGCCGGCACCGGGGAGCTGTTTTTT
J gene: TRBJ2-1; V gene: TRBV4-2; clone size: NA; D gene: TRBD2; CDR3 protein: CASSQDESGSVRQFF; CDR3 DNA: TGTGCCAGCAGCCAAGACGAAAGCGGGAGTGTGCGACAGTTCTTC
J gene: TRBJ2-5; V gene: TRBV4-3; clone size: NA; D gene: NA; CDR3 protein: CASSPRRWEHETQYF; CDR3 DNA: TGCGCCAGCAGCCCCAGGAGGTGGGAGCACGAGACCCAGTACTTC
J gene: TRBJ1-5; V gene: TRBV3-1/TRBV3-2; clone size: NA; D gene: TRBD1; CDR3 protein: CASSQGDRGQPQHF; CDR3 DNA: TGTGCCAGCAGCCAAGGGGACAGGGGACAGCCCCAGCATTTT
J gene: TRBJ1-2; V gene: TRBV21-1; clone size: once; D gene: NA; CDR3 protein: CASSKAPCRHPANYGYTF; CDR3 DNA: TGTGCCAGCAGCAAAGCTCCCTGTAGGCACCCAGCGAACTATGGCTACACCTTC
J gene: TRBJ2-7; V gene: TRBV10-3; clone size: NA; D gene: TRBD1; CDR3 protein: CAISDRQGSYEQYF; CDR3 DNA: TGTGCCATCAGTGACAGACAGGGGTCCTACGAGCAGTACTTC
J gene: TRBJ1-2; V gene: TRBV10-3; clone size: NA; D gene: NA; CDR3 protein: CAITGDSDYGYTF; CDR3 DNA: TGTGCCATCACGGGGGACTCGGACTATGGCTACACCTTC
J gene: TRBJ1-2; V gene: TRBV6-1; clone size: NA; D gene: NA; CDR3 protein: CASSETPGVLYGYTF; CDR3 DNA: TGTGCCAGCAGTGAAACTCCGGGGGTGCTCTATGGCTACACCTTC
J gene: TRBJ1-2; V gene: TRBV21-1; clone size: NA; D gene: NA; CDR3 protein: CASSTQRATF; CDR3 DNA: TGTGCCAGCAGCACTCAACGAGCTACCTTC
J gene: TRBJ2-1; V gene: TRBV25-1; clone size: few; D gene: NA; CDR3 protein: CASSEAGATESYNEQFF; CDR3 DNA: TGTGCCAGCAGTGAGGCGGGGGCTACAGAGTCCTACAATGAGCAGTTCTTC
J gene: TRBJ2-4; V gene: TRBV9; clone size: NA; D gene: TRBD1; CDR3 protein: CASSDQPGTGPKNIQYF; CDR3 DNA: TGTGCCAGCAGCGACCAGCCCGGGACAGGCCCCAAAAACATTCAGTACTTC
J gene: TRBJ1-3; V gene: TRBV9; clone size: NA; D gene: TRBD1; CDR3 protein: CASSREGAISGNTIYF; CDR3 DNA: TGTGCCAGCAGCCGTGAGGGGGCTATCTCTGGAAACACCATATATTTT
J gene: TRBJ1-2; V gene: TRBV18; clone size: NA; D gene: TRBD1; CDR3 protein: CASSPRTGDYGYTF; CDR3 DNA: TGTGCCAGCTCACCACGGACAGGGGACTATGGCTACACCTTC
J gene: TRBJ2-7; V gene: TRBV5-5; clone size: NA; D gene: TRBD2; CDR3 protein: CASSLVPSGGRSYEQYF; CDR3 DNA: TGTGCCAGCAGCTTGGTGCCTAGCGGGGGACGGTCCTACGAGCAGTACTTC
J gene: TRBJ2-5; V gene: TRBV29-1; clone size: NA; D gene: TRBD1; CDR3 protein: CSVLRGRETQYF; CDR3 DNA: TGCAGCGTCCTCAGGGGGCGAGAGACCCAGTACTTC
J gene: TRBJ1-2; V gene: TRBV28; clone size: few; D gene: TRBD1; CDR3 protein: CASSFPGTGTYGYTF; CDR3 DNA: TGTGCCAGCAGTTTCCCCGGGACAGGGACCTATGGCTACACCTTC
J gene: TRBJ1-1; V gene: TRBV7-9; clone size: NA; D gene: NA; CDR3 protein: CASIRGTNEAFF; CDR3 DNA: TGTGCCAGCATAAGGGGGACTAATGAAGCTTTCTTT
J gene: TRBJ2-2; V gene: TRBV29-1; clone size: few; D gene: NA; CDR3 protein: CSVIETGELFF; CDR3 DNA: TGCAGCGTTATTGAGACCGGGGAGCTGTTTTTT
J gene: TRBJ1-1; V gene: TRBV25-1; clone size: NA; D gene: NA; CDR3 protein: CASSAAPGTMNTEAFF; CDR3 DNA: TGTGCCAGCAGTGCAGCCCCAGGGACAATGAACACTGAAGCTTTCTTT
J gene: TRBJ2-3; V gene: TRBV7-2; clone size: once; D gene: NA; CDR3 protein: CASSPGGGRDTQYF; CDR3 DNA: TGTGCCAGCAGTCCCGGAGGAGGGCGAGATACGCAGTATTTT
J gene: TRBJ2-1; V gene: TRBV5-1; clone size: few; D gene: NA; CDR3 protein: CASGRAYNEQFF; CDR3 DNA: TGCGCCAGCGGCAGAGCGTACAATGAGCAGTTCTTC
J gene: TRBJ2-2; V gene: TRBV19; clone size: NA; D gene: NA; CDR3 protein: CASSILPTGELFF; CDR3 DNA: TGTGCCAGTAGTATCCTCCCCACCGGGGAGCTGTTTTTT
J gene: TRBJ2-1; V gene: TRBV3-1/TRBV3-2; clone size: NA; D gene: TRBD2; CDR3 protein: CASSQERSGGAGLIEQFF; CDR3 DNA: TGTGCCAGCAGCCAAGAGCGTAGCGGGGGGGCCGGGTTGATTGAGCAGTTCTTC
J gene: TRBJ2-5; V gene: TRBV18; clone size: NA; D gene: TRBD1; CDR3 protein: CASSPGQGSGTQYF; CDR3 DNA: TGTGCCAGCTCACCGGGACAGGGTAGTGGGACCCAGTACTTC
J gene: TRBJ1-1; V gene: TRBV5-1; clone size: NA; D gene: TRBD1; CDR3 protein: CATRTGASNTEAFF; CDR3 DNA: TGCGCCACTAGAACAGGGGCTTCTAACACTGAAGCTTTCTTT
J gene: TRBJ2-5; V gene: TRBV18; clone size: NA; D gene: NA; CDR3 protein: CASSPNEQETQYF; CDR3 DNA: TGTGCCAGCTCACCAAACGAGCAAGAGACCCAGTACTTC
J gene: TRBJ1-6; V gene: TRBV7-2; clone size: NA; D gene: NA; CDR3 protein: CASSPSGFLEANSPLHF; CDR3 DNA: TGTGCCAGCAGCCCCTCCGGTTTTCTAGAGGCTAATTCACCCCTCCACTTT
J gene: TRBJ2-2; V gene: TRBV30; clone size: NA; D gene: NA; CDR3 protein: CAWSVLDGAGELFF; CDR3 DNA: TGTGCCTGGAGTGTACTAGATGGAGCCGGGGAGCTGTTTTTT
J gene: TRBJ2-1; V gene: TRBV15; clone size: NA; D gene: TRBD1; CDR3 protein: CATSLRTGFLDNEQFF; CDR3 DNA: TGTGCCACCAGCTTGCGGACAGGTTTTTTGGACAATGAGCAGTTCTTC
J gene: TRBJ2-7; V gene: TRBV5-1; clone size: once; D gene: NA; CDR3 protein: CASSFPTVPPEQYF; CDR3 DNA: TGCGCCAGCAGCTTCCCGACAGTCCCTCCCGAGCAGTACTTC
J gene: TRBJ1-6; V gene: TRBV30; clone size: few; D gene: TRBD1; CDR3 protein: CAFRTGRNSPLHF; CDR3 DNA: TGTGCCTTCCGGACAGGGCGGAATTCACCCCTCCACTTT
J gene: TRBJ1-1; V gene: TRBV19; clone size: NA; D gene: TRBD1; CDR3 protein: CASSIPRGRNAEAFF; CDR3 DNA: TGTGCCAGTAGTATTCCCAGGGGGCGAAACGCTGAAGCTTTCTTT
J gene: TRBJ1-6; V gene: TRBV11-2; clone size: few; D gene: TRBD1; CDR3 protein: CASSADRAPSPLHF; CDR3 DNA: TGTGCCAGCAGCGCCGACAGGGCTCCTTCACCCCTCCACTTT
J gene: TRBJ2-7; V gene: TRBV3-1/TRBV3-2; clone size: NA; D gene: NA; CDR3 protein: CASSQVDGYEQYF; CDR3 DNA: TGTGCCAGCAGCCAAGTAGACGGGTACGAGCAGTACTTC